The next 23 T cell receptor beta chains were all read from a single sample in a study of T cells expressing NK-cell markers. After re-calling the 5' RACE reads, TCRdb lists one entry per CDR3 protein, DNA absent. The listing contains about 150,000 distinct CDR3 sequences. The sequenced material came from blood T cells: a sorted CD56 or NKG2C T cell subset, CD4+ or CD8+ T cells, or bulk PBMC T cells (not recorded which). Source of these receptors: a man younger than 35 in good health.

The chain uses TRBV29-1 and TRBJ2-1; absent DNA, TCRdb's TRBD1 call cannot be checked. Germline V gene lookup returns CDR1 SQVTM and CDR2 ANQGSEA. The length of the CDR3 is 14 residues. The CDR3: CSVDWDRDYNEQFF.

The gene calls are TRBV29-1 and TRBJ2-5. Germline lookup yields CDR1 SQVTM and CDR2 ANQGSEA. The CDR3 consists of 14 residues. CDR3 in amino acids: CSAGHGVGSETQYF.

The rearrangement links TRBV4-3 to TRBJ2-7. This CDR3 contains 16 residues. The germline gives CDR1 LGHNA, CDR2 YSLEER. The CDR3 sequence is CASSQDSSVSSYEQYF.

This rearrangement joins TRBV18 to TRBJ2-3. Germline values: CDR1 KGHSH, CDR2 LQKENI. CDR3 length equals 15 residues. The CDR3 spells CASSPRRKSTDTQYF. The entire variable domain, with the rest obtained from reference TRBV18 and TRBJ2-3, is as follows: NAGVMQNPRHLVRRRGQEARLRCSPMKGHSHVYWYRQLPEEGLKFMVYLQKENIIDESGMPKERFSAEFPKEGPSILRIQQVVRGDSAAYFCASSPRRKSTDTQYFGPGTRLTVL.

The rearrangement joins TRBV15 to TRBJ2-3; the D call from TCRdb, TRBD1, cannot be confirmed without DNA. The CDR3 is made up of 11 amino acids. Germline CDR1 reads LNHNV; CDR2 reads YYDKDF (reference sequence). CDR3 loop: CATRGDDTQYF.

The rearrangement uses TRBV2 and TRBJ2-1; TCRdb lists TRBD1, though no DNA is available to test this call. The CDR3 length is 15 residues. Looked up from germline, CDR1 is SNHLY and CDR2 is FYNNEI. The CDR3 is CASSEEQGVYNEQFF.

This chain uses TRBV27 with TRBJ2-5; TCRdb designates TRBD1, a call that cannot be tested without DNA. CDR3 size: 14 residues. Germline lookup yields CDR1 MNHEY and CDR2 SMNVEV (reference sequence). This CDR3 is CASSTGPQGETQYF.

The genes are TRBV4-2 and TRBJ2-3; absent DNA, TCRdb's TRBD2 call cannot be checked. Germline CDR1 is LGHNA and CDR2 is YNFKEQ. The CDR3 runs 16 residues. The CDR3 loop reads CASSQNSGLATDTQYF.

J is TRBJ2-7 and V is TRBV25-1; there is no DNA to check the TCRdb D call of TRBD2. CDR1 and CDR2 (germline): MGHDK, SYGVNS. CDR3 length equals 14 residues. The CDR3 protein is CASSASSGSYEQYF.

The V and J genes are TRBV10-3 and TRBJ1-2. Germline loops: CDR1 ENHRY, CDR2 SYGVKD. The CDR3 loop spans 13 amino acids. The CDR3 loop reads CAISESRDYGYTF.

V and J are TRBV11-2 and TRBJ2-1; the D call of TRBD1 rests on TCRdb alone, since no DNA is present to check it. In germline, CDR1 is SGHAT, CDR2 FQNNGV. The CDR3 is 16 amino acids. CDR3 amino acids: CASSFARDRGLKEQFF.

The chain uses TRBV2 and TRBJ1-2; the TRBD1 assignment by TCRdb is unverifiable without DNA. The CDR3 consists of 12 residues. Per the germline V gene, CDR1 is SNHLY and CDR2 is FYNNEI. CDR3 sequence: CASRAPIGGYTF.

The CDR3 sequence: CATSTGTGNTGELFF. V gene TRBV15 combines with J gene TRBJ2-2; lacking DNA, the TRBD1 call made by TCRdb goes unchecked. The CDR3 is made up of 15 amino acids. In germline, CDR1 is LNHNV, CDR2 YYDKDF (reference sequence).

The rearrangement links TRBV7-2 to TRBJ2-7; lacking DNA, the TRBD1 call made by TCRdb goes unchecked. This CDR3 spans 15 amino acids. Germline CDR1 is SGHTA and CDR2 is FQGNSA. The CDR3 region is CASSKTRQSTYEQYF.

The chain uses TRBV5-1 and TRBJ2-5; TCRdb lists TRBD1, though no DNA is available to test this call. In germline, CDR1 is SGHRS, CDR2 YFSETQ. This CDR3 region has 16 residues. This chain's CDR3 is CASSENTGMNLETQYF.

The chain recombines TRBV4-3 with TRBJ2-7; TCRdb picks TRBD2, but there is no DNA to check that call. This CDR3 comprises 13 residues. CDR1 is LGHNA and CDR2 is YSLEER in the germline V gene. The CDR3 sequence: CASSRGPILEQYF.

The chain uses TRBV11-2 and TRBJ2-1. The CDR3 is made up of 16 amino acids. In germline, CDR1 is SGHAT, CDR2 FQNNGV. Here the CDR3 reads CASSTMSGATYNEQFF.

The chain links TRBV29-1 to TRBJ2-5; no DNA is available, so the TRBD2 call from TCRdb remains unchecked. Germline-derived CDR1 and CDR2 are SQVTM and ANQGSEA. This CDR3 is 12 amino acids long. This CDR3 is CSSRDRRETQYF. The full variable domain, its missing parts supplied by reference TRBV29-1 and TRBJ2-5, is SAVISQKPSRDICQRGTSLTIQCQVDSQVTMMFWYRQQPGQSLTLIATANQGSEATYESGFVIDKFPISRPNLTFSTLTVSNMSPEDSSIYLCSSRDRRETQYFGPGTRLLVL.

The chain links TRBV29-1 to TRBJ2-4; absent DNA, TCRdb's TRBD2 call cannot be checked. CDR1 SQVTM and CDR2 ANQGSEA come from the germline V gene. The CDR3 contains 13 residues. CDR3 amino acids: CSVAVAGKNIQYF.

The CDR3: CASSPRLGGNTDTQYF. The J gene is TRBJ2-3, the V gene TRBV7-9; TCRdb calls TRBD2, which cannot be checked without DNA. Germline CDR1 is SEHNR and CDR2 is FQNEAQ (reference sequence). CDR3 length equals 16 residues.

The chain has TRBV29-1 and TRBJ2-3; the TCRdb D gene call, TRBD2, has no DNA to confirm it. CDR3 length: 15 residues. Per germline, CDR1 SQVTM and CDR2 ANQGSEA. CDR3 in amino acids: CSVDLAGLASDTQYF.

V usage is TRBV5-1 and J usage is TRBJ2-3; no DNA is available, so the TRBD2 call from TCRdb remains unchecked. The CDR3 contains 17 residues. Germline values: CDR1 SGHRS, CDR2 YFSETQ. CDR3 sequence: CASSLGTSGHDWDTQYF.

This chain links TRBV13 with TRBJ2-1; no DNA is available, so the TRBD2 call from TCRdb remains unchecked. CDR1 and CDR2 from the germline V gene are PRHDT and FYEKMQ (reference sequence). This CDR3 has 16 residues. CDR3 sequence reads: CASSSRTSGAYNEQFF.